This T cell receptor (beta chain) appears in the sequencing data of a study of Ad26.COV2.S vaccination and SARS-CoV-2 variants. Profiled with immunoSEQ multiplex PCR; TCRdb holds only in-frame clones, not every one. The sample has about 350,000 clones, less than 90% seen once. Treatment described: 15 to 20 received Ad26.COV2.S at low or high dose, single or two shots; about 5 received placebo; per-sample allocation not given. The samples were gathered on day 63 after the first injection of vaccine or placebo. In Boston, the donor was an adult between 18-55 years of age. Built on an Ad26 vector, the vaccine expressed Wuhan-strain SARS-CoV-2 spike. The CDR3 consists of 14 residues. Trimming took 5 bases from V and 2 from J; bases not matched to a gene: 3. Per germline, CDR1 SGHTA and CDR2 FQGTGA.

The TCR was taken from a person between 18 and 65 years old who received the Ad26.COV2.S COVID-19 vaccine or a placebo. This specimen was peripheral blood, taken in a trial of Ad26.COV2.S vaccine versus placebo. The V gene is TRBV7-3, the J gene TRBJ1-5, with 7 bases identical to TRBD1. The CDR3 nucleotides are TGTGCCAGCAGCGGAGGACAGGGCAATCAGCCCCAGCATTTT. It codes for CASSGGQGNQPQHF. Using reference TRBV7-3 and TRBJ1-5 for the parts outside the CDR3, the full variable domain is GAGVSQTPSNKVTEKGKYVELRCDPISGHTALYWYRQSLGQGPEFLIYFQGTGAADDSGLPNDRFFAVRPEGSVSTLKIQRTERGDSAVYLCASSGGQGNQPQHFGDGTRLSIL.